The T cell receptor beta chain described here comes from a study of liver allograft versus peripheral blood T cells. Study-wide background: In transplanted livers, T cell receptor repertoires were compared with those found in the recipients' peripheral blood.

Study-wide findings and caveats: A difference was reportedly observed between T cell receptor repertoires inside liver allografts and those in peripheral blood.

TCRdb re-called the reads with MiXCR, one entry per CDR3 protein. This table holds approximately 15,000 distinct CDR3 sequences, approximately 20% found once. CDR1 and CDR2 (germline): MNHEY, SVGEGT. V trimming: 6 bases; J trimming: 5 bases; junction bases outside the gene matches: 14. The CDR3 contains 17 residues. This clonotype was seen a few times. The antigen remains undetermined. The rearrangement links TRBV6-2 or TRBV6-3 to TRBJ2-1, with 9 bases aligning to TRBD1. The TCR sequence derives from a human patient who had a liver transplant. The graft donor may account for some of the T cells. The CDR3 sequence: CASRLHGEDRGDNEQFF. In DNA, the CDR3 is TGTGCCAGCAGACTCCACGGGGAGGACAGGGGCGACAATGAGCAGTTCTTC.